This is a list of T cell receptor beta chains from one sample in a study of OX40 agonist ivuxolimab in advanced cancers. Sequenced by immunoSEQ multiplex PCR; TCRdb stores in-frame clones only, minus some. The table shows about 18,000 clones, with about two thirds occurring only once. The source material was CD4+ or CD8+ T cells sorted from blood, sampled in a trial of the OX40 agonist ivuxolimab. The receptors stem from an adult with an advanced solid tumor such as melanoma, head and neck, liver or kidney cancer. Both conserved end residues are part of each CDR3. The D gene is left open where the match is weak.

TRBJ2-7 TRBD1 TRBV7-9 CASSYDVGTGISYEQYF
TRBJ1-4 NA TRBV7-9 CASSFSVAGSREKLFF
TRBJ2-7 NA TRBV6-5 CASSDPREQYF
TRBJ2-7 NA TRBV27 CASSPGTPESEQYF
TRBJ2-1 NA TRBV7-3 CASSLTDSLRHEQFF
TRBJ1-1 TRBD1 TRBV14 CASSQAGQDMNTEAFF
TRBJ2-3 NA TRBV7-2 CASSHGTTDTQYF
TRBJ1-2 TRBD1 TRBV27 CASRTGLASYGYTF
TRBJ1-5 NA TRBV27 CASSLYGGIDQPQHF
TRBJ2-1 TRBD2 TRBV7-9 CASSPMWREGPDNEQFF
TRBJ2-7 NA TRBV6-5 CASSAGPQVEQYF
TRBJ2-5 NA TRBV27 CASSSLGGARKTQYF
TRBJ1-1 NA TRBV27 CASSVTVNTEAFF
TRBJ2-2 NA TRBV11-1 CASSSYTPGVSTGELFF
TRBJ1-3 TRBD1 TRBV6-1 CASSEGGETGQKAGNTIYF
TRBJ1-1 NA TRBV19 CASSMRGTEAFF
TRBJ2-7 NA TRBV6-6 CASSYSNSYEQYF
TRBJ2-2 TRBD1 TRBV7-1 CASSLPDRGDTGELFF
TRBJ1-3 TRBD1 TRBV2 CASIVRGYDPGNTIYF
TRBJ2-5 NA TRBV4-1 CASSQSPGSQETQYF
TRBJ1-4 NA TRBV27 CASSLRGYGEKLFF
TRBJ2-7 TRBD2 TRBV5-1 CASSFVPSGTYEQYF
TRBJ1-1 NA TRBV5-7 CASSLGGATEAFF
TRBJ1-1 NA TRBV19 CATMGGNTEAFF
TRBJ1-1 NA TRBV28 CASSLGTNTEAFF
TRBJ2-1 NA TRBV7-9 CASSEEDSSGDHEQFF
TRBJ2-5 TRBD1 TRBV28 CASRPGQQKTQYF
TRBJ2-3 TRBD2 TRBV9 CASSGIGGSLDTQYF
TRBJ2-1 NA TRBV4-3 CASSQGDSYNEQFF
TRBJ2-7 NA TRBV11-2 CASSAEEGLLYEQYF
TRBJ1-1 TRBD1 TRBV7-6 CASSARDRSGLNTEAFF
TRBJ1-1 NA TRBV28 CASSSDYRATEAFF
TRBJ2-5 NA TRBV6-5 CASSYTTAEETQYF
TRBJ1-4 NA TRBV27 CASSLVGRANPTNEKLFF
TRBJ2-2 NA TRBV5-1 CASSLDTISNTGELFF
TRBJ2-6 TRBD1 TRBV28 CASSVGQGPPSGANVLTF
TRBJ1-1 TRBD1 TRBV4-1 CASSLGRGPNTEAFF
TRBJ2-7 TRBD2 TRBV5-1 CASRAGTSGRIGEQYF
TRBJ1-1 TRBD1 TRBV5-4 CASSFGQGWNTEAFF
TRBJ2-7 NA TRBV19 CASTDWDSYEQYF
TRBJ2-5 NA TRBV28 CATRLVDRDQETQYF
TRBJ2-5 NA TRBV28 CASSLGGPETQYF
TRBJ2-1 TRBD2 TRBV19 CASSPGLAGGLSEQFF
TRBJ2-5 NA TRBV20-1 CSAQAVATQYF
TRBJ1-2 NA TRBV7-9 CASSFLGQAYGYTF
TRBJ2-3 NA TRBV6-5 CASREGTDTQYF
TRBJ2-2 NA TRBV7-9 CASSPNLRQDNTGELFF
TRBJ2-1 NA TRBV6-1 CASSPSSYNEQFF
TRBJ2-3 TRBD2 TRBV7-8 CASSSQGTSLSDTQYF
TRBJ1-1 NA TRBV19 CATTYGVWGGTEAFF
TRBJ2-1 NA TRBV27 CASSSLLPTGLGDEQFF
TRBJ1-1 NA TRBV30 CAWTLDVGTEAFF
TRBJ2-7 NA TRBV7-8 CASSPGPYEQYF